The 16 T cell receptor beta chains below were found in one sample sequenced in a study of T cell repertoires in ileal Crohn's disease. Assay used: immunoSEQ multiplex PCR; TCRdb lists only in-frame clones, some missing. The table includes around 8,000 clones, 60% to 80% detected once. The sequenced sample was ileal tissue. The receptors were sampled from an adult with Crohn's disease.

This clone was observed a few times. This sequence joins TRBV19 and TRBJ2-2, with 8 bases lining up with TRBD1. Looked up from germline, CDR1 is LNHDA and CDR2 is SQIVND (reference sequence). CDR3 length: 16 amino acids. J gave up 7 bases and V 6 bases, and 13 bases lay outside the gene matches. CDR3 DNA sequence: TGTGCCAGTAGGAGCCAGGGGGCGATTTCAAGCGGGGAGCTGTTTTTT. Protein sequence: CASRSQGAISSGELFF.

This chain joins TRBV4-1 and TRBJ1-1; 10 bases are a match to TRBD1. CDR3 length: 17 amino acids. After removal of 4 bases from V and 1 base from J, the junction contained 9 bases not matched to a gene. The germline gives CDR1 MGHRA, CDR2 YSYEKL. CDR3 sequence reads: CASSLGQGGITNTEAFF. CDR3 DNA sequence: TGCGCCAGCAGCCTCGGACAGGGGGGGATAACGAACACTGAAGCTTTCTTT.

Written as DNA, the CDR3 is TGTGCCAGCAGTTACTCGGTTTCGGTCGAGCAGTACTTC. This translates into CASSYSVSVEQYF. This sequence joins TRBV6-6 and TRBJ2-7; D remains ambiguous. The V end was cut by 0 bases, the J end by 6 bases, with 9 bases between. This CDR3 spans 13 amino acids. CDR1 and CDR2 (germline): MNHNY, SVGAGI (reference sequence).

The CDR3, as DNA: TGTGCCTGGATGGCCATTAATATCGCTGAAGCTTTCTTT. Its translation is CAWMAINIAEAFF. The chain is built from TRBV30 and TRBJ1-1; no clear D. V dropped 4 bases and J dropped 6 bases, with 15 bases sitting between them. The length of the CDR3 is 13 residues. Germline values: CDR1 GTSNPN, CDR2 SVGIG (reference sequence).

This sequence joins TRBV9 and TRBJ1-1; D is unclear. Germline lookup yields CDR1 SGDLS and CDR2 YYNGEE. Trimming took 3 bases from V and 3 from J, leaving 15 bases between them. The CDR3 is made up of 15 amino acids. DNA of the CDR3: TGTGCCAGCAGCGCTCGGAGTGGGTTGGACACTGAAGCTTTCTTT. Translated: CASSARSGLDTEAFF.

This rearrangement joins TRBV10-2 to TRBJ1-1; TRBD1 agrees at 8 bases. The CDR3 has 13 amino acids. The germline V gene encodes CDR1 WSHSY and CDR2 SAAADI. V shed 4 bases and J 7 bases; nucleotides not matched to a gene: 5. CDR3 coding DNA: TGCGCCAGCAGTGGGGGACAGGCCTTTGAAGCTTTCTTT. This codes for CASSGGQAFEAFF.

The chain couples TRBV6-6 to TRBJ2-5; D uncertain. This CDR3 region has 12 residues. The V gene's germline CDR1 is MNHNY and CDR2 SVGAGI (reference sequence). V dropped 2 bases and J dropped 12 bases, with 13 bases sitting between them. The CDR3 nucleotides are TGTGCCAGCAGTTACGATGTGGTCGAGGAGTACTTC. Translated, it gives CASSYDVVEEYF.

The rearrangement links TRBV25-1 to TRBJ1-1; TRBD1 aligns across 7 bases. There are 13 residues in the CDR3. The ends lost 4 bases at V and 7 bases at J; junction bases unmatched: 6. Germline V gene lookup returns CDR1 MGHDK and CDR2 SYGVNS. The CDR3 DNA reads as TGTGCCAGCAGTGTAACAGGGGCGATTGAAGCTTTCTTT. As protein: CASSVTGAIEAFF.

The V gene is TRBV7-2, the J gene TRBJ2-3; 10 nucleotides line up with TRBD2. The CDR3 is 16 amino acids. Germline values: CDR1 SGHTA, CDR2 FQGNSA. The V gene end was trimmed by 3 bases and the J gene end by 1 base; junction bases not matched to a gene: 4. This chain's CDR3 is CASSFRSGGGTDTQYF. The CDR3 DNA reads as TGTGCCAGCAGCTTCAGGAGCGGGGGGGGCACAGATACGCAGTATTTT.

The V gene is TRBV5-1, the J gene TRBJ2-1; 10 bases are a match to TRBD2. The CDR3 length is 16 residues. Trimming cost V 2 bases and J 1 base; bases outside gene matches: 3. Germline V gene data show CDR1 as SGHRS and CDR2 as YFSETQ. The CDR3 DNA follows: TGCGCCAGCAGCTTCGAGGGACTAGCGTCCTACAATGAGCAGTTCTTC. Its protein is CASSFEGLASYNEQFF. The full variable domain, rest sourced from reference TRBV5-1 and TRBJ2-1, is KAGVTQTPRYLIKTRGQQVTLSCSPISGHRSVSWYQQTPGQGLQFLFEYFSETQRNKGNFPGRFSGRQFSNSRSEMNVSTLELGDSALYLCASSFEGLASYNEQFFGPGTRLTVL.

V is TRBV27 and J is TRBJ2-3, with TRBD1 as a possible D gene (7 bases). The CDR3 consists of 17 residues. Germline V gene sequence: CDR1 MNHEY, CDR2 SMNVEV (reference sequence). Trimming removed 2 bases from V and 5 bases from J, with 20 bases in between. CDR3 residues: CASSLVRGNSGGDTQYF. The CDR3 nucleotides read TGTGCCAGCAGTTTAGTTCGGGGGAACTCAGGGGGAGATACGCAGTATTTT.

This clone came up a few times. The V call is TRBV5-8, the J call TRBJ2-3, with 7 bases identical to TRBD1. Per germline, CDR1 SGHTS and CDR2 YDEGEE. The V and J ends lost 4 bases and 1 base, in that order; junction bases with no gene match: 9. This CDR3 is built from 16 residues. For the CDR3, the DNA is TGTGCCAGCAGCCTGACCGGGACAGCGCGCACAGATACGCAGTATTTT. Encoded protein: CASSLTGTARTDTQYF. The complete variable domain, with remaining parts taken from reference TRBV5-8 and TRBJ2-3, reads EAGVTQSPTHLIKTRGQQATLRCSPISGHTSVYWYQQALGLGLQFLLWYDEGEERNRGNFPPRFSGRQFPNYSSELNVNALELEDSALYLCASSLTGTARTDTQYFGPGTRLTVL.

This clone was seen only a few times. The gene calls are TRBV7-3 and TRBJ2-2; TRBD2 matches at 8 bases. The CDR3 is made up of 17 amino acids. CDR1 and CDR2 from the germline V gene are SGHTA and FQGTGA. Trimming at V came to 2 bases and at J to 3 bases, leaving 8 bases not matched to a gene. Here the CDR3 reads CASSLRGAGDYTGELFF. CDR3 nucleotide sequence: TGTGCCAGCAGCTTACGCGGAGCGGGGGATTACACCGGGGAGCTGTTTTTT.

The V gene is TRBV7-3, the J gene TRBJ2-3; TRBD2 matches at 9 bases. This CDR3 has 16 amino acids. V shed 5 bases and J 6 bases; nucleotides not matched to a gene: 12. Germline CDR1 reads SGHTA; CDR2 reads FQGTGA. CDR3 in amino acids: CASSAAPAGGRDTQYF. DNA of the CDR3: TGTGCCAGCAGCGCCGCCCCCGCGGGGGGGAGGGATACGCAGTATTTT.

This clone occurred a few times. DNA of the CDR3: TGCGCCAGCAGCCAAGGCGGAGGGTTGATCACCGGGGAGCTGTTTTTT. It specifies CASSQGGGLITGELFF. This chain connects TRBV4-1 to TRBJ2-2, with TRBD2 as a possible D gene (6 bases). Germline V gene sequence: CDR1 MGHRA, CDR2 YSYEKL. This CDR3 is 16 amino acids long. Trimming cost V 1 base and J 4 bases, with 13 bases left between them.

The chain links TRBV6-6 to TRBJ1-3; TRBD1 might be the D (5 bases). Trimming left V 8 bases short and J 3 bases short, with 20 bases between. Germline assignment: CDR1 MNHNY and CDR2 SVGAGI (reference sequence). The CDR3 consists of 16 residues. The DNA for the CDR3 is TGTGCCAGCGGAAGGGGAAGCTCGCATCTTGGAAACACCATATATTTT. This encodes CASGRGSSHLGNTIYF.